The 10 T cell receptor beta chains reported below all come from one sample, sequenced in a study of CD8+CD57+ T cells in acquired aplastic anemia. TCR beta VDJ and CDR3 were profiled, and genomic DNA was the template. One entry per CDR3 protein, called by TCRdb with MiXCR from the reads. The sample gives 400,000 to 450,000 distinct CDR3 sequences, 65% to 80% of which show up once; under 5% is in the top ten. The sequenced material came from sorted CD4+, CD8+, or CD8+CD57+ T cells (not recorded which) from PBMCs. The source is a human donor in good health, serving as a control.

This chain connects TRBV5-6 to TRBJ2-5; unclear D gene. Germline V gene data show CDR1 as SGHDT and CDR2 as YYEEEE. The ends were cut back, 0 bases at V and 4 bases at J, with 10 bases in the middle. The CDR3 contains 14 residues. CDR3 DNA sequence: TGTGCCAGCAGCTTGGGGTCGACGGGAGAGACCCAGTACTTC. Residues: CASSLGSTGETQYF.

For this clonotype: At one boundary the junction diverges from the germline segment, which might be a read error. The gene calls are TRBV7-3 and TRBJ2-1; perhaps TRBD1 as D (5 bases). CDR3 length equals 14 residues. Germline CDR1 and CDR2: SGHTA and FQGTGA. Here the CDR3 reads CASSSSTAYDEQFF. For the CDR3, the DNA is TGTGCCAGCAGCTCCTCGACAGCTTACGATGAACAGTTCTTC.

The chain recombines TRBV20-1 with TRBJ2-5; perhaps TRBD2 as D (7 bases). V gave up 5 bases and J gave up 6 bases, with 19 bases separating them. Germline CDR1 reads DFQATT; CDR2 reads SNEGSKA (reference sequence). CDR3 length: 14 amino acids. The CDR3 loop reads CSARRGGANKTQYF. In DNA, the CDR3 is TGCAGTGCTCGGAGGGGGGGGGCCAACAAGACCCAGTACTTC.

As concerns this clonotype: At one end the junction does not follow the germline gene, possibly because of a read error. The gene calls are TRBV9 and TRBJ2-7, with D perhaps matching TRBD2 (6 bases). There are 13 residues in the CDR3. CDR1 SGDLS and CDR2 YYNGEE come from the germline V gene. The chain's CDR3 is CASSPRDSDGHNF. CDR3 sequence (DNA): TGTGCCAGCAGTCCCAGGGACTCGGACGGCCACAACTTC.

This clonotype showed up just a few times. The V and J genes are TRBV11-3 and TRBJ2-3, with a weak D call TRBD1 (6 bases). V shed 6 bases and J shed 5 bases, with 15 bases lying between them. CDR1 and CDR2 (germline): SGHNT, YENEEA. The CDR3 loop spans 14 amino acids. The CDR3 loop is CASSVLSRGDTQYF. The CDR3 nucleotides read TGTGCCAGCAGTGTGTTGAGCAGGGGAGATACGCAGTATTTT.

The genes are TRBV20-1 and TRBJ2-3; a possible D gene is TRBD2 (6 bases). V was pared by 5 bases and J by 10 bases, with 16 bases between. CDR1 and CDR2 (germline): DFQATT, SNEGSKA (reference sequence). The length of the CDR3 is 12 residues. This CDR3 reads CSAGRWRGAQYF. Here the CDR3 DNA reads TGCAGTGCTGGCCGCTGGAGGGGTGCGCAGTATTTT.

As for this clonotype: The CDR3 end shows no conserved phenylalanine or tryptophan, and so a read error is likely. The chain has TRBV19 and TRBJ2-3; 7 bases agree with TRBD2. The CDR3 spans 15 residues. Looked up from germline, CDR1 is LNHDA and CDR2 is SQIVND (reference sequence). V lost 4 bases, J lost 0 bases, and 4 bases stayed unmatched. DNA of the CDR3: TGTGCCAGTAGTACCAACGGGGGGAGCACAGATACGCAGTATGTT. Its translation: CASSTNGGSTDTQYV.

The chain uses TRBV2 and TRBJ1-4; no definite D call. The germline gives CDR1 SNHLY, CDR2 FYNNEI. The CDR3 has 16 amino acids. V lost 5 bases to trimming and J lost 12 bases, with 25 bases between them. The CDR3 is CASSSLSTGVGRELFF. CDR3 DNA sequence: TGTGCCAGCAGTTCCCTTTCGACCGGGGTAGGAAGGGAACTGTTTTTT.

This CDR3 reads CASSLSDSATEAFF. The CDR3 region has the DNA TGCGCCAGCAGCTTAAGTGACAGTGCCACTGAAGCTTTCTTT. V gene TRBV5-1 combines with J gene TRBJ1-1; possible D gene TRBD1, 5 bases. The germline CDR1 and CDR2 sequences are SGHRS and YFSETQ. This CDR3 has 14 amino acids. Between the trimmed V and J ends, which lost 2 bases and 4 bases, there was a span of 12 bases.

The chain links TRBV7-3 to TRBJ1-1; 7 bases match TRBD1. V lost 5 bases and J lost 4; bases outside the gene matches: 10. The CDR3 runs to 15 residues. In germline, CDR1 is SGHTA, CDR2 FQGTGA. The CDR3 DNA follows: TGTGCCAGCAGCCTCCGACAGGGAGGTAGCACTGAAGCTTTCTTT. Translating it yields CASSLRQGGSTEAFF.